The clone carrying this TCR beta chain occurred many times. The sample originates from a study of T cells in Graves' hyperthyroidism and ophthalmopathy. Per the germline V gene, CDR1 is SGHTA and CDR2 is FQGNSA. This CDR3 contains 14 residues. Between the trimmed V and J ends, which lost 1 base and 4 bases, there was a span of 10 bases. Amplification yielded TCR beta CDR3 regions, with RNA transcripts as the source. During a first-round RT-PCR of the TCR CDR3, the HTBI primer set was used. MiXCR, applied by TCRdb to the multiplex PCR reads, yields one record per CDR3 protein. Of a few hundred thousand distinct CDR3 sequences in the sample, 40% to 55% were seen once.

The sequence was obtained from an adult woman with Graves' disease, either hyperthyroidism or ophthalmopathy (not recorded which). The source material was peripheral blood or thyroid tissue (not recorded which). J is TRBJ1-2 and V is TRBV7-2; D may be TRBD1 (6 bases). The CDR3 nucleotides read TGTGCCAGCAGCTTAGGGGGGCTGGGCTATGGCTACACCTTC. Its protein product is CASSLGGLGYGYTF.